A selection of T cell receptor beta chains follows, all from one sample in a study of cytomegalovirus exposure and HLA in healthy donors. The protocol was immunoSEQ multiplex PCR, while the TCRdb copy is restricted to in-frame clones and leaves out a portion. The sample includes 190,000 or so clones, around 86% of them seen just once. The specimen sequenced was PBMCs. These receptors were taken from a woman aged 45-65 years in good health and CMV-seropositive. Each CDR3 is given with its conserved first and last residue. Each record gives: clone size, V gene, J gene, D gene, CDR3 DNA, CDR3 protein. The D gene is left open where the match is weak. Only some rows state a clone size, as once, few, many or a class for expanded clones.

clone_size: NA; v_call: TRBV6-5; j_call: TRBJ1-4; d_call: NA; cdr3_nt: TGTGCCAGCAGAGCCCGGACAGAAGAAAAACTGTTTTTT; cdr3_aa: CASRARTEEKLFF
clone_size: few; v_call: TRBV11-2; j_call: TRBJ2-3; d_call: TRBD2; cdr3_nt: TGTGCCAGCAGCCCACCCGGACTAGCGGGAATGGATACGCAGTATTTT; cdr3_aa: CASSPPGLAGMDTQYF
clone_size: NA; v_call: TRBV10-3; j_call: TRBJ2-6; d_call: TRBD2; cdr3_nt: TGTGCCACGGGAGGGTCCGGCTCTGGGGCCAACGTCCTGACTTTC; cdr3_aa: CATGGSGSGANVLTF
clone_size: NA; v_call: TRBV7-9; j_call: TRBJ2-7; d_call: TRBD1; cdr3_nt: TGTGCCAGCAGCTTAGGGGGACAGGGGGGCTACGAGCAGTACTTC; cdr3_aa: CASSLGGQGGYEQYF
clone_size: few; v_call: TRBV2; j_call: TRBJ1-2; d_call: NA; cdr3_nt: TGTGCCAGCAGTGACCAACCGGACAGAAACTATGGCTACACCTTC; cdr3_aa: CASSDQPDRNYGYTF
clone_size: NA; v_call: TRBV2; j_call: TRBJ2-7; d_call: NA; cdr3_nt: TGTGCCAGCAAAGGGGGGGGCGGTCTTTCCTACGAGCAGTACTTC; cdr3_aa: CASKGGGGLSYEQYF
clone_size: NA; v_call: TRBV6-6; j_call: TRBJ2-7; d_call: NA; cdr3_nt: TGTGCCAGCGGGCACTACGAGCAGTACTTC; cdr3_aa: CASGHYEQYF
clone_size: NA; v_call: TRBV6-5; j_call: TRBJ2-5; d_call: TRBD1; cdr3_nt: TGTGCCAGCAGACGGACAGGGGGCGTGGGAGAGACCCAGTACTTC; cdr3_aa: CASRRTGGVGETQYF
clone_size: NA; v_call: TRBV9; j_call: TRBJ1-5; d_call: NA; cdr3_nt: TGTGCCAGCAGCTTAGGGGGGGGCGGTCAGCCCCAGCATTTT; cdr3_aa: CASSLGGGGQPQHF
clone_size: NA; v_call: TRBV15; j_call: TRBJ2-3; d_call: NA; cdr3_nt: TGTGCCACCAGCAGAGATATCCCCACCGGGTTCGTACCAGATACGCAGTATTTT; cdr3_aa: CATSRDIPTGFVPDTQYF
clone_size: NA; v_call: TRBV7-2; j_call: TRBJ2-5; d_call: NA; cdr3_nt: TGTGCCAGCAGCCCGTACCAAGAGACCCAGTACTTC; cdr3_aa: CASSPYQETQYF
clone_size: NA; v_call: TRBV28; j_call: TRBJ2-7; d_call: NA; cdr3_nt: TGTGCCAGCAGTTTGGGGGCGAAGAGCTCCTACGAGCAGTACTTC; cdr3_aa: CASSLGAKSSYEQYF
clone_size: NA; v_call: TRBV13; j_call: TRBJ2-6; d_call: NA; cdr3_nt: TGTGCCAGCAGCTCGGCGGTCGTCTCTGGGGCCAACGTCCTGACTTTC; cdr3_aa: CASSSAVVSGANVLTF
clone_size: NA; v_call: TRBV4-1; j_call: TRBJ2-4; d_call: NA; cdr3_nt: TGCGCCAGCAGCCAACGGACAGAGGCCAAAAACAGTCAGTACTTC; cdr3_aa: CASSQRTEAKNSQYF
clone_size: once; v_call: TRBV9; j_call: TRBJ1-2; d_call: TRBD1; cdr3_nt: TGTGCCAGCAGCGCGGGACAGAGGAGGGGCTACACCTTC; cdr3_aa: CASSAGQRRGYTF
clone_size: NA; v_call: TRBV4-3; j_call: TRBJ2-1; d_call: NA; cdr3_nt: TGCGCCAGCAGCCAAGATCGGGACTCCTACAATGAGCAGTTCTTC; cdr3_aa: CASSQDRDSYNEQFF
clone_size: NA; v_call: TRBV6-1; j_call: TRBJ1-5; d_call: TRBD1; cdr3_nt: TGTGCCAGCAGAAGAGACAGGGGGCAAAGTCAGCCCCAGCATTTT; cdr3_aa: CASRRDRGQSQPQHF
clone_size: NA; v_call: TRBV6-6; j_call: TRBJ2-2; d_call: NA; cdr3_nt: TGTGCCAGCAGTTATGGAGTTAACACCGGGGAGCTGTTTTTT; cdr3_aa: CASSYGVNTGELFF
clone_size: NA; v_call: TRBV5-1; j_call: TRBJ2-3; d_call: TRBD2; cdr3_nt: TGCGCCAGCAGCCGGACTAGCGGGACGGAAGATACGCAGTATTTT; cdr3_aa: CASSRTSGTEDTQYF
clone_size: once; v_call: TRBV19; j_call: TRBJ2-7; d_call: TRBD1; cdr3_nt: TGTGCCAGTAAGGGGACAGGGTCGTACGAGCAGTACTTC; cdr3_aa: CASKGTGSYEQYF